These 28 T cell receptor beta chains share one sample of origin, sequenced in a study of monozygotic twins with inflammatory bowel disease (dated by TCRdb to about 2019). Libraries were constructed by 5' RACE. TCRdb lists the instrument as Illumina HiSeq 2500. Each CDR3 protein sequence appears as one entry after TCRdb reprocessed the reads, and no DNA is included. This sample's table has entries for 350,000 to 500,000 distinct CDR3 sequences. Clones ranked in the top ten supply 2% to 3% of the sample. The sequenced sample was blood. The receptors derive from a human donor with ulcerative colitis or Crohn's disease, or a healthy co-twin of an affected twin (not recorded which).

The genes are TRBV27 and TRBJ2-3; TCRdb gives TRBD2 as the D gene, but with no DNA this cannot be confirmed. The CDR3 covers 16 residues. Germline CDR1 reads MNHEY; CDR2 reads SMNVEV (reference sequence). This CDR3 is CASSFLAGASTDTQYF.

CDR3: CASTADRIYNEQFF. The chain combines TRBV5-4 with TRBJ2-1; TCRdb calls TRBD1, which cannot be checked without DNA. The V gene's germline CDR1 is SGHNT and CDR2 YYREEE (reference sequence). The CDR3 is 14 residues long.

The chain employs TRBV12-3 or TRBV12-4 and TRBJ2-3; there is no DNA to check the TCRdb D call of TRBD2. The CDR3 is made up of 20 amino acids. The CDR3 protein is CASSLASSFGTSGATDTQYF.

This sequence joins TRBV12-3 or TRBV12-4 and TRBJ2-6; the D call of TRBD1 rests on TCRdb alone, since no DNA is present to check it. This CDR3 is built from 21 residues. The CDR3 loop is CASSLANPNRGIPSGANVLTF.

The rearrangement joins TRBV5-5 to TRBJ1-6. CDR3 size: 15 residues. Germline V lookup: CDR1 SGHKS, CDR2 YYEKEE (reference sequence). CDR3 sequence: CASSLAWMEGSPLHF. Combining the CDR3 with reference TRBV5-5 and TRBJ1-6 gives the whole variable domain DAGVTQSPTHLIKTRGQQVTLRCSPISGHKSVSWYQQVLGQGPQFIFQYYEKEERGRGNFPDRFSARQFPNYSSELNVNALLLGDSALYLCASSLAWMEGSPLHFGNGTRLTVT.

This sequence joins TRBV7-2 and TRBJ2-4. CDR3 size: 13 residues. Germline assignment: CDR1 SGHTA and CDR2 FQGNSA. CDR3 in amino acids: CASSLPGPNIQYF.

The V call is TRBV20-1, the J call TRBJ2-3. The CDR3 covers 13 residues. Germline values: CDR1 DFQATT, CDR2 SNEGSKA (reference sequence). CDR3: CSARAGSTDTQYF.

The chain links TRBV7-9 to TRBJ2-5; TCRdb calls TRBD1, which cannot be checked without DNA. This CDR3 is built from 14 residues. Germline CDR1 reads SEHNR; CDR2 reads FQNEAQ (reference sequence). The CDR3 protein is CASSFSTVGETQYF.

The chain couples TRBV9 to TRBJ2-7; TCRdb's D gene call, TRBD1, goes unchecked for lack of DNA. This CDR3 is built from 15 residues. Germline V gene sequence: CDR1 SGDLS, CDR2 YYNGEE. CDR3: CASSVGTGPVYEQYF.

The chain combines TRBV10-3 with TRBJ2-1; the D gene TCRdb calls, TRBD2, cannot be checked with no DNA. The germline gives CDR1 ENHRY, CDR2 SYGVKD. The CDR3 is 16 residues long. The CDR3 reads CAIRDSGRAGYNEQFF.

This chain uses TRBV20-1 with TRBJ1-4. Germline-derived CDR1 and CDR2 are DFQATT and SNEGSKA (reference sequence). This CDR3 has 13 residues. The CDR3 here is CSARSRVAEKLFF.

The genes are TRBV29-1 and TRBJ2-3; the TCRdb call, TRBD1, lacks DNA for checking. CDR3 length: 14 residues. CDR1 SQVTM and CDR2 ANQGSEA come from the germline V gene. This CDR3 reads CSVRGQGQEGTQYF.

The chain employs TRBV4-1 and TRBJ2-7; TCRdb calls TRBD1, which cannot be checked without DNA. Germline V gene lookup returns CDR1 MGHRA and CDR2 YSYEKL. The CDR3 contains 14 residues. The CDR3 spells CASSRTGESYEQYF.

The V call is TRBV6-2 or TRBV6-3, the J call TRBJ2-4; as DNA is missing, the TRBD1 call by TCRdb cannot be tested. From germline, CDR1 is MNHEY and CDR2 SVGEGT. The CDR3 is 16 residues long. CDR3 sequence reads: CASSLLDSFKGNIQYF.

The chain joins TRBV4-3 to TRBJ1-3; the D gene TCRdb calls, TRBD1, cannot be checked with no DNA. This CDR3 has 16 residues. Germline CDR1 is LGHNA and CDR2 is YSLEER. The CDR3 region is CASSQGARDSGNTIYF.

The chain employs TRBV15 and TRBJ1-3; TCRdb proposes TRBD1, but this gene call is untestable without DNA. The germline CDR1 and CDR2 sequences are LNHNV and YYDKDF (reference sequence). This CDR3 has 15 residues. CDR3 region: CATSSGTASGNTIYF.

The chain links TRBV5-1 to TRBJ1-1. The CDR3 is 13 amino acids. Germline lookup yields CDR1 SGHRS and CDR2 YFSETQ. CDR3 loop: CASSSTPNTEAFF.

The chain uses TRBV19 and TRBJ1-1. From germline, CDR1 is LNHDA and CDR2 SQIVND (reference sequence). This CDR3 has 15 residues. The CDR3 here is CASSAPVNQRTEAFF.

This rearrangement joins TRBV19 to TRBJ2-4; lacking DNA, the TRBD1 call made by TCRdb goes unchecked. CDR1 is LNHDA, CDR2 SQIVND, per germline (reference sequence). The CDR3 has 16 residues. The CDR3: CASSIDPSRVGNIQYF.

V and J are TRBV11-2 and TRBJ2-7. The CDR3 covers 15 residues. CDR1 is SGHAT and CDR2 is FQNNGV in the germline V gene. CDR3 amino acids: CASSWSRRYSYEQYF. Together with reference TRBV11-2 and TRBJ2-7, the CDR3 gives the full variable domain: EAGVAQSPRYKIIEKRQSVAFWCNPISGHATLYWYQQILGQGPKLLIQFQNNGVVDDSQLPKDRFSAERLKGVDSTLKIQPAKLEDSAVYLCASSWSRRYSYEQYFGPGTRLTVT.

The chain carries TRBV28 and TRBJ1-1; TCRdb picks TRBD1, but there is no DNA to check that call. The CDR3 runs to 13 residues. Germline assignment: CDR1 MDHEN and CDR2 SYDVKM. The CDR3 sequence is CASSTRVNTEAFF.

The J gene is TRBJ2-7, the V gene TRBV4-3. The CDR3 contains 13 residues. Germline V gene data show CDR1 as LGHNA and CDR2 as YSLEER. The CDR3 is CASSQEALYEQYF.

This sequence joins TRBV14 and TRBJ2-1. CDR1 and CDR2 (germline): SGHDN, FVKESK. This CDR3 is 14 amino acids long. CDR3 sequence reads: CASSQGGSVNEQFF.

This chain connects TRBV10-3 to TRBJ1-2. The CDR3 is 12 residues long. Germline-derived CDR1 and CDR2 are ENHRY and SYGVKD. The CDR3 protein is CAISESAAGYTF.

This rearrangement joins TRBV14 to TRBJ2-7; TCRdb lists TRBD1, though no DNA is available to test this call. The germline gives CDR1 SGHDN, CDR2 FVKESK. The CDR3 has 15 amino acids. CDR3 sequence reads: CASSHGTVLQYEQYF.

The rearrangement uses TRBV7-7 and TRBJ2-3; TCRdb returns TRBD1, unconfirmable since there is no DNA. Per the germline V gene, CDR1 is SSHAT and CDR2 is FNYEAQ (reference sequence). This CDR3 region has 16 residues. The CDR3: CASSLIPGAGVDTQYF.

The chain carries TRBV29-1 and TRBJ2-1; the TCRdb D gene call, TRBD2, has no DNA to confirm it. Germline CDR1 reads SQVTM; CDR2 reads ANQGSEA. This CDR3 contains 19 residues. The CDR3 spells CSVPRSSGGVTSSYNEQFF.

The chain has TRBV4-3 and TRBJ2-5; lacking DNA, the TRBD1 call made by TCRdb goes unchecked. This CDR3 spans 16 amino acids. Looked up from germline, CDR1 is LGHNA and CDR2 is YSLEER. The CDR3 sequence: CASSQEVSGGRETQYF.